The clone carrying this TCR beta chain came up a few times. Other DNA sequences in this sample translate to the same CDR3. Naive, central memory, regulatory and stem cell-like memory cells within the CD4+ compartment were sorted using CD45RO/CCR7/CD25/CD127/CD95/CD27. The data originate from a study of beta chain features in type 1 diabetes. CDR3 size: 11 residues. V was cut by 2 bases and J by 5 bases, with 4 bases left in between. CDR1 is SGHKS, CDR2 YYEKEE, per germline (reference sequence). The sequenced template was cDNA made from the entire isolated RNA. Clones were read by immunoSEQ multiplex PCR, and TCRdb kept only the in-frame ones, dropping some. The table lists 330,000 or so clones, around 20% of them singletons.

The sequence was obtained from a woman aged 18-29 years in good health. Material: naive CD4+ T cells from blood. V gene TRBV5-5 combines with J gene TRBJ2-5; D is ambiguous. Written as DNA, the CDR3 is TGTGCCAGCAGCTTTAGTGAGACCCAGTACTTC. Amino acid sequence: CASSFSETQYF.